Sequencing of this TCR beta chain was carried out in a study of beta chain features in type 1 diabetes. Notes on this clone: The antigen is unknown.

cDNA synthesis used the whole RNA isolate, giving expressed TCRB sequences. Reads from naive, central memory and regulatory T cell samples averaged around 3.6 million. Only in-frame clones appear in the TCRdb table, and some are missing; sequencing was by immunoSEQ multiplex PCR. The table shows about 170,000 clones, with under 9.5% occurring only once. Notes on the study in general: A pattern of fewer insertions and more deletions at VDJ junctions was seen in type 1 diabetes patients. Shorter TCRB CDR3s, moderately but significantly so, marked every one of the four CD4+ subsets in Type 1 diabetes patients. Reads derived from cDNA could over-represent cells showing high TCR expression. Patients and controls would share equally any PCR tilt toward shorter templates.

Sequenced material: central memory CD4+ T cells from blood. The sequence was collected from a man aged 18-30 years with type 1 diabetes.

The CDR3 sequence is CASSVKGDSYNEQFF. Written as DNA, the CDR3 is TGTGCCAGCAGCGTTAAGGGGGACTCCTACAATGAGCAGTTCTTC. The J gene is TRBJ2-1, the V gene TRBV9, with D perhaps TRBD1 (6 bases). V was pared by 2 bases and J by 0 bases, with 9 bases between. The CDR3 runs 15 residues. Germline loops: CDR1 SGDLS, CDR2 YYNGEE.